A single sample gave rise to the 17 T cell receptor beta chains below, sequenced in a study of T cell changes during pregnancy in multiple sclerosis. The protocol was immunoSEQ multiplex PCR, while the TCRdb copy is restricted to in-frame clones and leaves out a portion. This table holds 40,000 to 45,000 clones, nearly 90% found once. Here the sequenced sample was CD4+ T cells from peripheral blood mononuclear cells, taken after pregnancy. These receptors were collected from a female donor with multiple sclerosis, enrolled in a pregnancy study.

The chain combines TRBV5-4 with TRBJ1-1, with 7 nucleotides matching TRBD1. V trimming: 6 bases; J trimming: 1 base; junction bases outside the gene matches: 6. The CDR3 is made up of 14 amino acids. The V gene's germline CDR1 is SGHNT and CDR2 YYREEE (reference sequence). CDR3 coding DNA: TGTGCCAGCAACCAGGGGGGCACGAACACTGAAGCTTTCTTT. Translation: CASNQGGTNTEAFF. Using reference TRBV5-4 and TRBJ1-1 for the parts outside the CDR3, the full variable domain is ETGVTQSPTHLIKTRGQQVTLRCSSQSGHNTVSWYQQALGQGPQFIFQYYREEENGRGNFPPRFSGLQFPNYSSELNVNALELDDSALYLCASNQGGTNTEAFFGQGTRLTVV.

The chain employs TRBV5-8 and TRBJ2-3; 8 positions agree with TRBD1. With 5 bases clipped from V and 3 bases from J, the junction kept 8 bases outside the gene matches. CDR1 is SGHTS and CDR2 is YDEGEE in the germline V gene. CDR3 length: 15 amino acids. CDR3 region: CASRIQGAVTDTQYF. The CDR3 nucleotides read TGTGCCAGCAGGATCCAGGGGGCCGTGACAGATACGCAGTATTTT.

The chain has TRBV5-1 and TRBJ2-5, with no clear D. CDR3 size: 13 residues. Trimming stripped 2 bases from V and 2 bases from J, with 7 bases between. Germline V gives CDR1 SGHRS, CDR2 YFSETQ. The DNA of the CDR3 is TGCGCCAGCAGCTTAGAGGTGCAAGAGACCCAGTACTTC. This translates into CASSLEVQETQYF.

The chain employs TRBV2 and TRBJ1-4, with 7 bases fitting TRBD1. Germline V gene data show CDR1 as SNHLY and CDR2 as FYNNEI. The CDR3 is 14 residues long. V was clipped by 8 bases and J by 2 bases; unmatched bases: 5. CDR3 sequence: CASRQGLTNEKLFF. In DNA, the CDR3 is TGTGCCAGCCGACAGGGCCTCACTAATGAAAAACTGTTTTTT.

The chain recombines TRBV5-6 with TRBJ1-5, with D possibly TRBD1 on 6 matching bases. The CDR3 consists of 14 residues. The V gene's germline CDR1 is SGHDT and CDR2 YYEEEE. Trimming left V 0 bases short and J 7 bases short, with 11 bases between. CDR3 protein: CASSLGGRGQPQHF. DNA for the CDR3: TGTGCCAGCAGCTTGGGGGGGCGAGGGCAGCCCCAGCATTTT.

This sequence joins TRBV27 and TRBJ1-2, with D perhaps TRBD1 (6 bases). The CDR3 is made up of 15 amino acids. V lost 6 bases and J 8 bases, leaving 22 bases between the germline ends. Looked up from germline, CDR1 is MNHEY and CDR2 is SMNVEV (reference sequence). This CDR3 reads CASSSRTVFNGGYTF. Written as DNA, the CDR3 is TGTGCCAGCAGCTCTAGGACAGTCTTTAATGGAGGCTACACCTTC.

The chain recombines TRBV7-9 with TRBJ2-3; perhaps TRBD1 as D (6 bases). From germline, CDR1 is SEHNR and CDR2 FQNEAQ (reference sequence). Trimming pared 1 base from V and 4 bases from J, leaving 9 bases between. The CDR3 runs 14 residues. CDR3 in amino acids: CASSLGAGADTQYF. CDR3 sequence (DNA): TGTGCCAGCAGCTTAGGGGCAGGGGCAGATACGCAGTATTTT. Filled out from reference TRBV7-9 and TRBJ2-3, the complete variable domain reads DTGVSQNPRHKITKRGQNVTFRCDPISEHNRLYWYRQTLGQGPEFLTYFQNEAQLEKSRLLSDRFSAERPKGSFSTLEIQRTEQGDSAMYLCASSLGAGADTQYFGPGTRLTVL.

The chain employs TRBV6-1 and TRBJ2-7, with 9 nucleotides matching TRBD2. V lost 5 bases, J lost 0 bases, and 5 bases stayed unmatched. CDR3 length equals 15 residues. CDR1 MNHNS and CDR2 SASEGT come from the germline V gene. The CDR3 protein is CASSRGGGGSYEQYF. In DNA, the CDR3 is TGTGCCAGCAGTCGGGGCGGGGGGGGCTCCTACGAGCAGTACTTC.

J is TRBJ1-5 and V is TRBV2; a weak D match, TRBD1 (6 bases). V lost 3 bases and J lost 5, with 8 bases in between. Germline CDR1 is SNHLY and CDR2 is FYNNEI. The CDR3 runs 13 residues. The CDR3 spells CASSDRGYQPQHF. As DNA, the CDR3 is TGTGCCAGCAGTGACAGGGGTTATCAGCCCCAGCATTTT.

The chain joins TRBV28 to TRBJ1-2; D unresolved. Germline loops: CDR1 MDHEN, CDR2 SYDVKM. The V end was cut by 6 bases, the J end by 5 bases, with 10 bases between. The CDR3 has 12 amino acids. The CDR3 sequence: CASSLGGYGYTF. As DNA, the CDR3 is TGTGCCAGCAGCCTTGGAGGGTATGGCTACACCTTC.

The chain links TRBV2 to TRBJ2-7; the match to TRBD2 covers 12 bases. The CDR3 extends over 18 amino acids. V was clipped by 6 bases and J by 0 bases; unmatched bases: 12. The germline CDR1 and CDR2 sequences are SNHLY and FYNNEI. CDR3 sequence: CASRPLGLAGRSSYEQYF. In DNA, the CDR3 is TGTGCCAGCAGGCCCCTCGGACTAGCGGGGAGGAGCTCCTACGAGCAGTACTTC. Combining the CDR3 with reference TRBV2 and TRBJ2-7 gives the whole variable domain EPEVTQTPSHQVTQMGQEVILRCVPISNHLYFYWYRQILGQKVEFLVSFYNNEISEKSEIFDDQFSVERPDGSNFTLKIRSTKLEDSAMYFCASRPLGLAGRSSYEQYFGPGTRLTVT.

This chain connects TRBV5-1 to TRBJ1-3; D is perhaps TRBD1 (5 bases). Trimming stripped 2 bases from V and 1 base from J, with 7 bases between. The germline V gene encodes CDR1 SGHRS and CDR2 YFSETQ. CDR3 size: 14 residues. The CDR3: CASSFQGSGNTIYF. In DNA, the CDR3 is TGCGCCAGCAGCTTTCAGGGTTCTGGAAACACCATATATTTT.

The V call is TRBV5-4, the J call TRBJ2-3; 8 bases are shared with TRBD2. The CDR3 is 15 residues long. V lost 4 bases and J lost 5; bases outside the gene matches: 9. Germline V gene lookup returns CDR1 SGHNT and CDR2 YYREEE (reference sequence). CDR3: CASSQPGLVLDTQYF. Written as DNA, the CDR3 is TGTGCCAGCAGCCAGCCGGGACTAGTGCTAGATACGCAGTATTTT.

The chain employs TRBV7-2 and TRBJ1-2; D perhaps matches TRBD1 (5 bases). CDR3 length: 16 amino acids. Germline CDR1 reads SGHTA; CDR2 reads FQGNSA. Trimming removed 5 bases from V and 3 bases from J, with 19 bases in between. The CDR3: CASSPDSPSGHYGYTF. CDR3 nucleotide sequence: TGTGCCAGCAGCCCAGACAGCCCCTCAGGTCACTATGGCTACACCTTC.

The rearrangement uses TRBV5-1 and TRBJ1-2; D possibly corresponds to TRBD1 (6 bases). V lost 0 bases, J lost 11 bases, and 17 bases lay in between. The CDR3 has 14 residues. CDR1 is SGHRS, CDR2 YFSETQ, per germline. CDR3 amino acids: CASSLVAGALWYTF. As DNA, the CDR3 is TGCGCCAGCAGCTTGGTGGCAGGGGCCCTCTGGTACACCTTC.

This chain uses TRBV19 with TRBJ1-5, with TRBD1 identical over 8 bases. This CDR3 has 14 amino acids. V shed 8 bases and J 2 bases; nucleotides not matched to a gene: 5. Germline lookup yields CDR1 LNHDA and CDR2 SQIVND (reference sequence). CDR3 sequence reads: CASWATGGNQPQHF. CDR3 sequence (DNA): TGTGCCAGTTGGGCGACAGGGGGCAATCAGCCCCAGCATTTT.

This rearrangement joins TRBV5-4 to TRBJ2-7; 8 bases are a match to TRBD1. J lost 5 bases, V lost 4 bases, and 2 bases had no gene match. The CDR3 extends over 12 amino acids. The germline V gene has CDR1 SGHNT and CDR2 YYREEE (reference sequence). The CDR3 region is CASSLDRDEQYF. The CDR3 nucleotides are TGTGCCAGCAGCCTGGACAGGGACGAGCAGTACTTC.